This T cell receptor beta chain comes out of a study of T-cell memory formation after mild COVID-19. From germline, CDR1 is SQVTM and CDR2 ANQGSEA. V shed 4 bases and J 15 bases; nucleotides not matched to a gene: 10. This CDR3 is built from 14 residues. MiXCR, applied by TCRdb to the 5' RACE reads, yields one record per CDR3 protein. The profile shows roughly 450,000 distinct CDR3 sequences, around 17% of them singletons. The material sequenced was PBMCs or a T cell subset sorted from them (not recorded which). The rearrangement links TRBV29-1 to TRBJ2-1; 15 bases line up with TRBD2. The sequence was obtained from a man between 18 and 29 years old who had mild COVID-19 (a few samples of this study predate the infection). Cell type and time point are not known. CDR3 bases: TGCAGCGTTGGGACTAGCGGGGGGGCCAGCAATACGTTCTTC. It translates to CSVGTSGGASNTFF.